The 17 T cell receptor beta chains reported below all come from one sample, sequenced in a study of cytomegalovirus exposure and HLA in healthy donors. This PCR relied on a set of 60 Vbeta primers and 13 Jbeta primers. Generated by immunoSEQ multiplex PCR, the TCRdb table keeps only in-frame clones and is missing some. The sample consists of about 170,000 clones, about 75% of them appearing once. Sequencing used PBMCs. The receptors originated from a woman in her forties or fifties in good health and CMV-seropositive.

The chain joins TRBV19 to TRBJ2-3, with D tentatively TRBD2 (5 bases). Trimming pared 4 bases from V and 5 bases from J, leaving 10 bases between. The CDR3 runs to 13 residues. Per germline, CDR1 LNHDA and CDR2 SQIVND (reference sequence). The CDR3 loop is CASSSGRGDTQYF. As DNA, the CDR3 is TGTGCCAGTAGTAGCGGACGGGGAGATACGCAGTATTTT.

The chain uses TRBV2 and TRBJ1-6, with TRBD1 matching 7 bases. CDR1 is SNHLY, CDR2 FYNNEI, per germline. With 6 bases clipped from V and 7 bases from J, the junction kept 6 bases outside the gene matches. CDR3 size: 14 residues. The CDR3 DNA is TGTGCCAGCAGGACTGGGACAGTCAATTCACCCCTCCACTTT. Encoded protein: CASRTGTVNSPLHF.

V usage is TRBV29-1 and J usage is TRBJ2-7; D gene uncertain. V was pared by 4 bases and J by 2 bases, with 12 bases between. CDR3 length: 13 amino acids. Germline CDR1 is SQVTM and CDR2 is ANQGSEA. CDR3 nucleotide sequence: TGCAGCGTTGTGGTGTCAGACACCTACGAGCAGTACTTC. Its translation: CSVVVSDTYEQYF.

The chain couples TRBV5-3 to TRBJ1-1; TRBD1 matches at 8 bases. TRBV5-3 is labeled an ORF, and its function is uncertain. Unmatched junction bases numbered 10, after V lost 5 bases and J lost 4 bases. The CDR3 covers 15 residues. The CDR3 sequence: CARRYDRGPSTEAFF. The CDR3 DNA reads as TGTGCCAGAAGGTACGACAGGGGACCCTCCACTGAAGCTTTCTTT.

The chain recombines TRBV6-5 with TRBJ1-2, with D possibly being TRBD1 (6 bases). The CDR3 is 16 residues long. Trimming pared 2 bases from V and 3 bases from J, leaving 16 bases between. Germline CDR1 reads MNHEY; CDR2 reads SVGAGI. CDR3 loop: CASSYIQGILDYGYTF. Written as DNA, the CDR3 is TGTGCCAGCAGTTACATTCAGGGGATATTGGACTATGGCTACACCTTC.

The V call is TRBV5-5, the J call TRBJ2-7, with D unresolved. The CDR3 is 14 amino acids. The V gene's germline CDR1 is SGHKS and CDR2 YYEKEE (reference sequence). The V gene lost 0 bases and the J gene lost 3 bases, with 10 bases spanning the gap. CDR3 residues: CASSLDPYSYEQYF. DNA of the CDR3: TGTGCCAGCAGCTTGGACCCGTATAGCTACGAGCAGTACTTC.

The chain is built from TRBV9 and TRBJ2-7; 8 bases match TRBD1. The V gene end was trimmed by 3 bases and the J gene end by 7 bases; junction bases not matched to a gene: 6. This CDR3 region has 13 residues. CDR1 and CDR2 from the germline V gene are SGDLS and YYNGEE. For the CDR3, the DNA is TGTGCCAGCAGCGAACAGGGGGTGGGAGAGCAGTACTTC. This encodes CASSEQGVGEQYF.

The chain is built from TRBV5-1 and TRBJ2-3, with D perhaps matching TRBD2 (6 bases). Trimming pared 0 bases from V and 2 bases from J, leaving 16 bases between. This CDR3 is built from 17 residues. The germline V gene encodes CDR1 SGHRS and CDR2 YFSETQ. The CDR3 region has the DNA TGCGCCAGCAGCTTGGCGAATCACGGCGGGAACACAGATACGCAGTATTTT. Protein: CASSLANHGGNTDTQYF.

The V and J genes are TRBV25-1 and TRBJ2-3, with D possibly being TRBD2 (5 bases). Germline V gene data show CDR1 as MGHDK and CDR2 as SYGVNS. The CDR3 is 16 amino acids. V was shortened by 1 base and J by 5 bases, with 16 bases between the two germline ends. This chain's CDR3 is CASSEWRTPPGDTQYF. For the CDR3, the DNA is TGTGCCAGCAGTGAATGGCGGACTCCTCCCGGAGATACGCAGTATTTT.

V gene TRBV9 combines with J gene TRBJ1-1, with 7 bases that match TRBD1. The CDR3 has 13 amino acids. Looked up from germline, CDR1 is SGDLS and CDR2 is YYNGEE. The junction had 4 bases not matched to a gene; V was cut back by 4 bases and J by 4 bases. The CDR3 spells CASSKRTGTEAFF. CDR3 DNA: TGTGCCAGCAGCAAAAGGACAGGCACTGAAGCTTTCTTT.

This clone was observed a few times. V is TRBV7-2 and J is TRBJ2-3; D possibly corresponds to TRBD1 (6 bases). The germline CDR1 and CDR2 sequences are SGHTA and FQGNSA. The CDR3 runs to 14 residues. The V end was cut by 6 bases, the J end by 2 bases, with 12 bases between. The CDR3: CASSWTAATDTQYF. CDR3 DNA: TGTGCCAGCAGTTGGACAGCGGCCACAGATACGCAGTATTTT.

The V gene is TRBV18, the J gene TRBJ1-3, with TRBD1 matching over 7 bases. The germline gives CDR1 KGHSH, CDR2 LQKENI. V trimming: 6 bases; J trimming: 0 bases; junction bases outside the gene matches: 8. This CDR3 has 16 residues. The CDR3 region is CASSQLRDSSGNTIYF. The CDR3 region has the DNA TGTGCCAGCTCGCAACTCCGGGACAGCTCTGGAAACACCATATATTTT.

The chain couples TRBV6-5 to TRBJ2-7; the match to TRBD2 covers 9 bases. V lost 8 bases, J lost 3 bases, and 11 bases stayed unmatched. The CDR3 covers 15 residues. Germline V gene lookup returns CDR1 MNHEY and CDR2 SVGAGI. The CDR3 DNA reads as TGTGCCAGCGAGGCGGGGGGGCGCGGGGTCTACGAGCAGTACTTC. Protein product: CASEAGGRGVYEQYF.

This sequence joins TRBV6-5 and TRBJ2-7; 11 positions match TRBD1. With V trimmed by 6 bases and J by 5 bases, 9 bases remained unmatched. The CDR3 contains 15 residues. CDR1 is MNHEY, CDR2 SVGAGI, per germline. For the CDR3, the DNA is TGTGCCAGCAGCCCGACCGGGACAGGGGGACACGAGCAGTACTTC. Residues: CASSPTGTGGHEQYF.

This clone was seen a few times. This sequence joins TRBV19 and TRBJ2-7; a weak D match, TRBD1 (6 bases). Trimming removed 5 bases from V and 2 bases from J, with 16 bases in between. This CDR3 is 15 amino acids long. Germline V CDR1 and CDR2: LNHDA, SQIVND (reference sequence). As DNA, the CDR3 is TGTGCCAGTAGTCTTAGGACAGAGGACACCTACGAGCAGTACTTC. Amino acids: CASSLRTEDTYEQYF.

The V gene is TRBV11-2, the J gene TRBJ2-5; the match to TRBD1 covers 8 bases. The CDR3 consists of 17 residues. The junction had 13 bases not matched to a gene; V was cut back by 5 bases and J by 2 bases. In germline, CDR1 is SGHAT, CDR2 FQNNGV. CDR3 loop: CASSTARDRKGQETQYF. Written as DNA, the CDR3 is TGTGCCAGCAGCACCGCCCGGGACAGGAAGGGGCAAGAGACCCAGTACTTC.

The chain recombines TRBV12-5 with TRBJ2-3; possibly TRBD2 for D (5 bases). V lost 4 bases and J lost 3, with 14 bases in between. Germline V gives CDR1 LGHNT, CDR2 FRNRAP. CDR3 length: 15 residues. For the CDR3, the DNA is TGTGCTAGTGGTTCCTCCGGGATCAGTACAGATACGCAGTATTTT. Its translation is CASGSSGISTDTQYF. Based on the CDR3 plus reference TRBV12-5 and TRBJ2-3, the full variable domain is DARVTQTPRHKVTEMGQEVTMRCQPILGHNTVFWYRQTMMQGLELLAYFRNRAPLDDSGMPKDRFSAEMPDATLATLKIQPSEPRDSAVYFCASGSSGISTDTQYFGPGTRLTVL.